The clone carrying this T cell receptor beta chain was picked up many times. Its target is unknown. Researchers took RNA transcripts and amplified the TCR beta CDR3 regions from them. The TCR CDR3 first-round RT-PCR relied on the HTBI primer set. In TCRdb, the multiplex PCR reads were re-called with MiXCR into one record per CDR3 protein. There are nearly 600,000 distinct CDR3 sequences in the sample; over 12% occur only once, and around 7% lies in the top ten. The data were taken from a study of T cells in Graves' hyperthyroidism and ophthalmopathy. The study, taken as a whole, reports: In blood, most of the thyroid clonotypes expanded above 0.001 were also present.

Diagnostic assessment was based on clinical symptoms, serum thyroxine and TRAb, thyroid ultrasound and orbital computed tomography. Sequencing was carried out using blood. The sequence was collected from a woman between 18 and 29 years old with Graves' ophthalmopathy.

CDR3 in amino acids: CASSFSGLAGETQYF. CDR3 in DNA: TGTGCCAGCAGTTTTTCTGGACTAGCGGGAGAGACCCAGTACTTC. The V and J genes are TRBV28 and TRBJ2-5; 11 bases agree with TRBD2. The CDR3 consists of 15 residues. The V segment lost 3 bases and the J segment 4 bases; nucleotides outside the gene matches: 4. CDR1 and CDR2 from the germline V gene are MDHEN and SYDVKM.